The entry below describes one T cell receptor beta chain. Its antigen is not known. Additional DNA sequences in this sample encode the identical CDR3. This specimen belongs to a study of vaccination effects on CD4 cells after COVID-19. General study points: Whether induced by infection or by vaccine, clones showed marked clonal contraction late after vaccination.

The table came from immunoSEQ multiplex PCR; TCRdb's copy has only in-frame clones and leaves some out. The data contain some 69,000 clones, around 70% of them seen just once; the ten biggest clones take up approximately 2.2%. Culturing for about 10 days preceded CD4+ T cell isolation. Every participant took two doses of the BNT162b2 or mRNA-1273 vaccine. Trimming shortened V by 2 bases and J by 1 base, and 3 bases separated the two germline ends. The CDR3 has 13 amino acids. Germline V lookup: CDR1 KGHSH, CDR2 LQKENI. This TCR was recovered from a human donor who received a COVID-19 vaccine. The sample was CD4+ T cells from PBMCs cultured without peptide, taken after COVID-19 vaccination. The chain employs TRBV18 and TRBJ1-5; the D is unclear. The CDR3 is CASSPLSNQPQHF. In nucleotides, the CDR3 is TGTGCCAGCTCACCATTGAGCAATCAGCCCCAGCATTTT. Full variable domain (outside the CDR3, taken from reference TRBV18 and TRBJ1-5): NAGVMQNPRHLVRRRGQEARLRCSPMKGHSHVYWYRQLPEEGLKFMVYLQKENIIDESGMPKERFSAEFPKEGPSILRIQQVVRGDSAAYFCASSPLSNQPQHFGDGTRLSIL.